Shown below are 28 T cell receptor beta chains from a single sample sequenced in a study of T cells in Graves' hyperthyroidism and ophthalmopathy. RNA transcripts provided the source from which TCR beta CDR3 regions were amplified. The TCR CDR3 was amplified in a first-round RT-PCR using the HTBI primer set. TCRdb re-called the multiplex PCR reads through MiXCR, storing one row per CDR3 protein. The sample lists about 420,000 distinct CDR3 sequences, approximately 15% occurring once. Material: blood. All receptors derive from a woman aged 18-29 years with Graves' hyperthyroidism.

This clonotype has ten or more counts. In nucleotides, the CDR3 is TGTGCCAGCAGCCGGTTAAATCAGCCCCAGCATTTT. This gives the protein CASSRLNQPQHF. This rearrangement joins TRBV13 to TRBJ1-5; D unresolved. The CDR3 has 12 amino acids. V was trimmed by 5 bases and J by 4 bases, leaving 6 bases between them. The V gene's germline CDR1 is PRHDT and CDR2 FYEKMQ (reference sequence).

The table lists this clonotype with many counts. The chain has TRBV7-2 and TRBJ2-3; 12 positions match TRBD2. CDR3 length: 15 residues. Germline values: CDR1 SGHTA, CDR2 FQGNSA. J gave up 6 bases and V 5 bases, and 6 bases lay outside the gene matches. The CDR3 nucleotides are TGTGCCAGCAGCCACACTAGCGGGGGGTTCGATACGCAGTATTTT. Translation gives CASSHTSGGFDTQYF.

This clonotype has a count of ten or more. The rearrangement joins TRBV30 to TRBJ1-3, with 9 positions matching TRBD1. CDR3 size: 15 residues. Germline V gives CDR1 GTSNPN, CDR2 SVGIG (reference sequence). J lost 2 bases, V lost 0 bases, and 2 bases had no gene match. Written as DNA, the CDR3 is TGTGCCTGGAGTGTAAGGACAGGGGCTGGAAACACCATATATTTT. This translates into CAWSVRTGAGNTIYF.

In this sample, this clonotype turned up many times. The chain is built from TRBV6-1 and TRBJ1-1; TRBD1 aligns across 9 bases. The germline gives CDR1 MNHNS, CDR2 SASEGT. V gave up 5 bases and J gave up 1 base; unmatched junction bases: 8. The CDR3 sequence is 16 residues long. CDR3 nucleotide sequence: TGTGCCAGCAGTCTCGGACAGGGGAGGGCGAACACTGAAGCTTTCTTT. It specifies CASSLGQGRANTEAFF.

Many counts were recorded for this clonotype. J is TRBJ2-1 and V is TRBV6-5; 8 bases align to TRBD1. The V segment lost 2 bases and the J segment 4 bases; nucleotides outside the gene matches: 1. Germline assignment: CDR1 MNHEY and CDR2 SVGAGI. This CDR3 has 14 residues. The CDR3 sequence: CASSYGTGYNEQFF. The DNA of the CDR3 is TGTGCCAGCAGTTACGGGACAGGATACAATGAGCAGTTCTTC.

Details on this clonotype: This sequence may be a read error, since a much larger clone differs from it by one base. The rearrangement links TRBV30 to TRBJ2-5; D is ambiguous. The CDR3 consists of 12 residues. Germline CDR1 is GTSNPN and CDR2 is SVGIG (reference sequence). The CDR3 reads CAWSVPTEAQYF. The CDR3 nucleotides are TGTGCCTGGAGTGTCCCAACAGAGGCCCAGTACTTC.

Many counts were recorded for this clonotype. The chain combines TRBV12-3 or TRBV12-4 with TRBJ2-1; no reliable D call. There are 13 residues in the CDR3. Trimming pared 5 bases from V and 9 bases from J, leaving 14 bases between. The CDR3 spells CASSLAGFREQFF. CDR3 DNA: TGTGCCAGCAGTCTCGCCGGGTTTCGTGAGCAGTTCTTC.

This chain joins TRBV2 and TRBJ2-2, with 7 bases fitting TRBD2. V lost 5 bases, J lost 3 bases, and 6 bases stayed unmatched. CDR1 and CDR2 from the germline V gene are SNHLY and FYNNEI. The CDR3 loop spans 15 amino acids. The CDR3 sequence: CASSHAGEDTGELFF. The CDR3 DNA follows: TGTGCCAGCAGTCACGCGGGGGAAGACACCGGGGAGCTGTTTTTT.

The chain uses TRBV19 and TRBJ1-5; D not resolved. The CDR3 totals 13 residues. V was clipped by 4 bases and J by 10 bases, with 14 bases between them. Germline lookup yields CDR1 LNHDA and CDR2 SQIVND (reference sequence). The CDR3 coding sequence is TGTGCCAGTAGTACAAACCCGGGAGGCCCCCAGCATTTT. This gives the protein CASSTNPGGPQHF.

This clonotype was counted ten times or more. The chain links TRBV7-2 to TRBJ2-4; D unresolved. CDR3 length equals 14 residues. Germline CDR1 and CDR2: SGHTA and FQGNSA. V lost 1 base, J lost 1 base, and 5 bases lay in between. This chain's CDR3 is CASSLGGAKNIQYF. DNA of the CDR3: TGTGCCAGCAGCTTAGGCGGTGCCAAAAACATTCAGTACTTC. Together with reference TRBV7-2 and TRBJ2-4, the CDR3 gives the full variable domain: GAGVSQSPSNKVTEKGKDVELRCDPISGHTALYWYRQSLGQGLEFLIYFQGNSAPDKSGLPSDRFSAERTGGSVSTLTIQRTQQEDSAVYLCASSLGGAKNIQYFGAGTRLSVL.

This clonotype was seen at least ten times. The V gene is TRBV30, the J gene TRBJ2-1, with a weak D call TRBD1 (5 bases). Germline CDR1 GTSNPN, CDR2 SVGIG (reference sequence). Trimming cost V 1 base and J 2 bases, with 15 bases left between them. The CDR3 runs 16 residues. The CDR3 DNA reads TGTGCCTGGAGTGGGGAAGACTGGGGCCCCTACAATGAGCAGTTCTTC. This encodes CAWSGEDWGPYNEQFF.

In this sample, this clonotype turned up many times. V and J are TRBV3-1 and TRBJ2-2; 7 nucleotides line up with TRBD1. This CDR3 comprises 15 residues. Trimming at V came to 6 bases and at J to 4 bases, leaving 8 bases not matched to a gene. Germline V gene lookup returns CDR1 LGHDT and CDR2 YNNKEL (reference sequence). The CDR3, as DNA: TGTGCCAGCAGTCTACAGGGGCTATCCACCGGGGAGCTGTTTTTT. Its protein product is CASSLQGLSTGELFF.

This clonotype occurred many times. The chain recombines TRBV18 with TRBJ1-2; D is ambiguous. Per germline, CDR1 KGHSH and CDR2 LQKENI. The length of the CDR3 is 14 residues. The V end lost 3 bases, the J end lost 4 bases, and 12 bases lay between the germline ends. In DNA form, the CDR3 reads TGTGCCAGCTCACCTGGGAGGGATGGCTATGGCTACACCTTC. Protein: CASSPGRDGYGYTF.

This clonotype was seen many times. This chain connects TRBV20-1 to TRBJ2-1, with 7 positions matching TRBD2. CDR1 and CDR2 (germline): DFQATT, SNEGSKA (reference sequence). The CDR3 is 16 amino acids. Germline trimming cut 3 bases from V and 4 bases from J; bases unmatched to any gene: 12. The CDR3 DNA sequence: TGCAGTGCTAGGCCCGCGACTAGCTTCGATTACAATGAGCAGTTCTTC. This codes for CSARPATSFDYNEQFF.

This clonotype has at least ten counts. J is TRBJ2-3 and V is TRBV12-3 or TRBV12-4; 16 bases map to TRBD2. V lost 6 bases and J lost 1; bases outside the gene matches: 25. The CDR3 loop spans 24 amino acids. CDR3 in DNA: TGTGCCAGCAGCTTCGGCGCGGGACTAGCGGGAGGGCCTAGGACCGACGACCGCACAGATACGCAGTATTTT. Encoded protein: CASSFGAGLAGGPRTDDRTDTQYF.

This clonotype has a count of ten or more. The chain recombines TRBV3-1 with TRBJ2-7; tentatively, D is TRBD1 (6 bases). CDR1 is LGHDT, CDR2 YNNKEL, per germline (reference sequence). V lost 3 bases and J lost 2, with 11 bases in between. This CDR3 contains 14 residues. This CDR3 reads CASSHGQGTYEQYF. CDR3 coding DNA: TGTGCCAGCAGCCACGGCCAGGGGACCTACGAGCAGTACTTC.

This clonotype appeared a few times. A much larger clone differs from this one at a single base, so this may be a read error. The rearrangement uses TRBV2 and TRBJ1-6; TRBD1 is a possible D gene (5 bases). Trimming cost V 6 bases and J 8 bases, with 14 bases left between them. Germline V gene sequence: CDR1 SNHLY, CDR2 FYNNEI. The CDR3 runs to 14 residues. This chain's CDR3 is CASSNRGRYSPLHF. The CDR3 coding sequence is TGTGCCAGCAGCAACCGGGGCAGGTATTCACCCCTCCACTTT. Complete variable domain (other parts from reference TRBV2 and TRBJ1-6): EPEVTQTPSHQVTQMGQEVILRCVPISNHLYFYWYRQILGQKVEFLVSFYNNEISEKSEIFDDQFSVERPDGSNFTLKIRSTKLEDSAMYFCASSNRGRYSPLHFGNGTRLTVT.

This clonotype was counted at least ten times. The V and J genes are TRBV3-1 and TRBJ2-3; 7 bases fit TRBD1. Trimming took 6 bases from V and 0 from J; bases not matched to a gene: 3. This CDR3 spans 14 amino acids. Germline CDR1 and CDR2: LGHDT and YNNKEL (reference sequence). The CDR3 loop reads CASRPGGSTDTQYF. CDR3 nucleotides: TGTGCCAGCAGACCAGGGGGAAGCACAGATACGCAGTATTTT.

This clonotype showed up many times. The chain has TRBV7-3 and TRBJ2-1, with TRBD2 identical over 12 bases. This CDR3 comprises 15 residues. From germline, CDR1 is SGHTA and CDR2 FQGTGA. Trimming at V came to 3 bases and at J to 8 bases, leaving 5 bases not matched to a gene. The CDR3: CASSLTSGREHEQFF. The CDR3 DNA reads TGTGCCAGCAGCTTGACTAGCGGGAGAGAGCATGAGCAGTTCTTC.

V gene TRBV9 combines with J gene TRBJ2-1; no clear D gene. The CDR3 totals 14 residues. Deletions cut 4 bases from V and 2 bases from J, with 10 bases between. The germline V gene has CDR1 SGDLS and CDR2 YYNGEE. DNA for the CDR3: TGTGCCAGCAGCCCGACTTCCCCCTACAATGAGCAGTTCTTC. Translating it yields CASSPTSPYNEQFF.

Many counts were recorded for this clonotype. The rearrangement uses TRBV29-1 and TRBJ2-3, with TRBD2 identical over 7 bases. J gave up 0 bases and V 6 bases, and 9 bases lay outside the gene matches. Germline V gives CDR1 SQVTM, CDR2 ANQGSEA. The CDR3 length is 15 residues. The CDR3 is CSVVLASGSTDTQYF. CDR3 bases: TGCAGCGTCGTCCTAGCTAGCGGAAGCACAGATACGCAGTATTTT.

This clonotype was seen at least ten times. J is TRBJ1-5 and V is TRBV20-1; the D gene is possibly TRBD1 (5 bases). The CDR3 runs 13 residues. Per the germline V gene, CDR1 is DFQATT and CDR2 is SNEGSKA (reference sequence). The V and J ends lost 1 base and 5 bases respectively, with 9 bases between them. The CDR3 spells CSARGGTYQPQHF. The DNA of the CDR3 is TGCAGTGCTAGAGGGGGCACTTATCAGCCCCAGCATTTT.

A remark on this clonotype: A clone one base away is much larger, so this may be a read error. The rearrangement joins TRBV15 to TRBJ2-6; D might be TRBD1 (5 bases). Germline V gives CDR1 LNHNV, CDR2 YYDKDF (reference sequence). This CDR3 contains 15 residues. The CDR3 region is CATSRDRAGANVLNF. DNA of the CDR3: TGTGCCACCAGCAGAGACAGGGCTGGGGCCAACGTCCTGAATTTC.

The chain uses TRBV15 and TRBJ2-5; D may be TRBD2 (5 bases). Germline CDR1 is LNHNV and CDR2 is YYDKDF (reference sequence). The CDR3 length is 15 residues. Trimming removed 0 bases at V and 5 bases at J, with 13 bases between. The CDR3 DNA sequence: TGTGCCACCAGCAGAGATCGGCGGGTGGAGGAGACCCAGTACTTC. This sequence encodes CATSRDRRVEETQYF. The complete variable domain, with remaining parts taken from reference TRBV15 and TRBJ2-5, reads DAMVIQNPRYQVTQFGKPVTLSCSQTLNHNVMYWYQQKSSQAPKLLFHYYDKDFNNEADTPDNFQSRRPNTSFCFLDIRSPGLGDTAMYLCATSRDRRVEETQYFGPGTRLLVL.

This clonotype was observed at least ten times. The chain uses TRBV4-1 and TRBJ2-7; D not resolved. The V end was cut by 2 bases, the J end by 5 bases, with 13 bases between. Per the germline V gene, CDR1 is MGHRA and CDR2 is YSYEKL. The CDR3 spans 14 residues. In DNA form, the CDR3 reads TGCGCCAGCAGCCAACGGGTTTCCGTACACGAGCAGTACTTC. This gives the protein CASSQRVSVHEQYF.

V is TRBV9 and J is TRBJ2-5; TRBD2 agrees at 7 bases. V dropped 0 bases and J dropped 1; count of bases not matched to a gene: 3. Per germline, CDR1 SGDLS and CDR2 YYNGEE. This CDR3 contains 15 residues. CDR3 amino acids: CASSVGGGTQETQYF. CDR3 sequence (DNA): TGTGCCAGCAGCGTAGGGGGGGGTACCCAAGAGACCCAGTACTTC.

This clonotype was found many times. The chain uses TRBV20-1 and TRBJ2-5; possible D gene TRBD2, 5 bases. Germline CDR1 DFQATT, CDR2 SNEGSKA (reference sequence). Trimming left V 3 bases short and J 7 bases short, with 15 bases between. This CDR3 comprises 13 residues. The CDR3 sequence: CSASGLLGGTQYF. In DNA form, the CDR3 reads TGCAGTGCTAGCGGGCTGCTCGGAGGGACCCAGTACTTC.

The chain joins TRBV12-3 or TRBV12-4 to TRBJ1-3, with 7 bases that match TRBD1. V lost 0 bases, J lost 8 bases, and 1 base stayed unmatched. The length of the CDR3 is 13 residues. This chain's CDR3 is CASSLATGYTIYF. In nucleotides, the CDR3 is TGTGCCAGCAGTTTAGCGACAGGGTACACCATATATTTT.